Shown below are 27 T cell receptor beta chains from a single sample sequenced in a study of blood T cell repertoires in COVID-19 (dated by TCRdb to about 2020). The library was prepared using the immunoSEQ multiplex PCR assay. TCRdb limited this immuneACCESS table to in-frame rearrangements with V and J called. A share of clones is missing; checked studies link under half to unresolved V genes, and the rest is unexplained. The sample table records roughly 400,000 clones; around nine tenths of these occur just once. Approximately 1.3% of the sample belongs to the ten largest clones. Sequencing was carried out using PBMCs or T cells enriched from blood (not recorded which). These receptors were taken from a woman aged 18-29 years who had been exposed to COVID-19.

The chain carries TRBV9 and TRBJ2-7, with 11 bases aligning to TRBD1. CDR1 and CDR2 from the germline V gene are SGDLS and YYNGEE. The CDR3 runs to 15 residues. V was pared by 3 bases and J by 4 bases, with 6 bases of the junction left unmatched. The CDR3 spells CASSASDRGLYEQYF. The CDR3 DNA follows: TGTGCCAGCAGCGCGTCGGACAGGGGGCTTTACGAGCAGTACTTC.

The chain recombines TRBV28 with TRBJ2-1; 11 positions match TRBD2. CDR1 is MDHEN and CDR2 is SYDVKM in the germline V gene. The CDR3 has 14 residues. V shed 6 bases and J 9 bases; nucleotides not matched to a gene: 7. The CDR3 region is CASRVAGGPGEQFF. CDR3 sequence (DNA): TGTGCCAGCAGAGTAGCGGGAGGGCCCGGTGAGCAGTTCTTC.

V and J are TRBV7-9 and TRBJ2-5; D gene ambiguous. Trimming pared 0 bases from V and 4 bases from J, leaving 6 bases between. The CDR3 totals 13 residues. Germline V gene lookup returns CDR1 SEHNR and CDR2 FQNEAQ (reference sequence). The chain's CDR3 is CASSLASTETQYF. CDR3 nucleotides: TGTGCCAGCAGCTTAGCGTCTACAGAGACCCAGTACTTC.

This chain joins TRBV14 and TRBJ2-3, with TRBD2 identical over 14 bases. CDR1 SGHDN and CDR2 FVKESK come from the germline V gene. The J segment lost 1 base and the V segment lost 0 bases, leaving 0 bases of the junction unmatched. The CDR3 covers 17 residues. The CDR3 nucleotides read TGTGCCAGCAGCCAAGAGGGACTAGCGGGAGGCACAGATACGCAGTATTTT. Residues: CASSQEGLAGGTDTQYF.

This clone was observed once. The CDR3 loop is CASSLSASGPAGELFF. For the CDR3, the DNA is TGCGCCAGCAGCTTGTCAGCTAGCGGGCCTGCAGGGGAGCTGTTTTTT. The rearrangement links TRBV5-1 to TRBJ2-2; 8 bases fit TRBD2. V shed 1 base and J 8 bases; nucleotides not matched to a gene: 10. Germline assignment: CDR1 SGHRS and CDR2 YFSETQ. This CDR3 comprises 16 residues.

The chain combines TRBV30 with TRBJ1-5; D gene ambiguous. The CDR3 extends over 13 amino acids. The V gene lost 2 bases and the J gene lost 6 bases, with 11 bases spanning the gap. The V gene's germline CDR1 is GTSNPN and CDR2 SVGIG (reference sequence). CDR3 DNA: TGTGCCTGGAGTATCACAGATCGTCAGCCCCAGCATTTT. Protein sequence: CAWSITDRQPQHF. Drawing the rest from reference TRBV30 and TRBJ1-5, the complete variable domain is SQTIHQWPATLVQPVGSPLSLECTVEGTSNPNLYWYRQAAGRGLQLLFYSVGIGQISSEVPQNLSASRPQDRQFILSSKKLLLSDSGFYLCAWSITDRQPQHFGDGTRLSIL.

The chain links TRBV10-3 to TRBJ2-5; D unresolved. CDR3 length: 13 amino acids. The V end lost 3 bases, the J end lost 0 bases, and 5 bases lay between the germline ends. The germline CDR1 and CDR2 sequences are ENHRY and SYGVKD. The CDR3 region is CAISEDNQETQYF. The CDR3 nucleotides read TGTGCCATCAGTGAAGACAACCAAGAGACCCAGTACTTC.

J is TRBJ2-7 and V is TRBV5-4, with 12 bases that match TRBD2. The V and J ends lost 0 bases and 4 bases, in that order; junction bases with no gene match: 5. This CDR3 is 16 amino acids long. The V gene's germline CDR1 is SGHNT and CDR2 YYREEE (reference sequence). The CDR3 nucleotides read TGTGCCAGCAGCTTGGGATACGGACTAGCGGGATACGAGCAGTACTTC. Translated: CASSLGYGLAGYEQYF.

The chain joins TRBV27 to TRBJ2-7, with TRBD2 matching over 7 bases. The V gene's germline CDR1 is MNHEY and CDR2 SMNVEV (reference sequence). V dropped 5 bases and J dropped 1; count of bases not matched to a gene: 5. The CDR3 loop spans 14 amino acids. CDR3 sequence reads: CASSPGLESYEQYF. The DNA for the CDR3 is TGTGCCAGCAGTCCTGGACTAGAATCCTACGAGCAGTACTTC.

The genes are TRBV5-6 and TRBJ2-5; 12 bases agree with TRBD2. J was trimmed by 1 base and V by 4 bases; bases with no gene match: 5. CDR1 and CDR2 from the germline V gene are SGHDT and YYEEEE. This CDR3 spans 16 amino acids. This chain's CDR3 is CASSRGLAGIQETQYF. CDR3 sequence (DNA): TGTGCCAGCAGCCGTGGACTAGCGGGGATCCAAGAGACCCAGTACTTC.

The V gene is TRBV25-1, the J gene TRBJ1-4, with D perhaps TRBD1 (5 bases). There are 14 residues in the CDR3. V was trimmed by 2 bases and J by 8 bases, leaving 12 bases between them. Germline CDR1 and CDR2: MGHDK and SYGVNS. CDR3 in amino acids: CASSEGGGGEKLFF. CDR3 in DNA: TGTGCCAGCAGTGAAGGGGGAGGTGGGGAAAAACTGTTTTTT.

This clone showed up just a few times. CDR3 sequence reads: CASSSTGFNEKLFF. DNA for the CDR3: TGTGCCAGCAGCTCGACAGGGTTTAATGAAAAACTGTTTTTT. V gene TRBV13 combines with J gene TRBJ1-4; 7 bases agree with TRBD1. Germline V gene lookup returns CDR1 PRHDT and CDR2 FYEKMQ (reference sequence). J gave up 4 bases and V 4 bases, and 3 bases lay outside the gene matches. The CDR3 extends over 14 amino acids.

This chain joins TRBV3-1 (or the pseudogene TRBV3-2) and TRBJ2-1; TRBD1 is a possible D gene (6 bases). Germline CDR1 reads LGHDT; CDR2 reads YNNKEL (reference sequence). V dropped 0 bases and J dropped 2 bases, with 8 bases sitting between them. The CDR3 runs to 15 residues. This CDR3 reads CASSQDQGPYNEQFF. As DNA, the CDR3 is TGTGCCAGCAGCCAAGACCAGGGGCCCTACAATGAGCAGTTCTTC.

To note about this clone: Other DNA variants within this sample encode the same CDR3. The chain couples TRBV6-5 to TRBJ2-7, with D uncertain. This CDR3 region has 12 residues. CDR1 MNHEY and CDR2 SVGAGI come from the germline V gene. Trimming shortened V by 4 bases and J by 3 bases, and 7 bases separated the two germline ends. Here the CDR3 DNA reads TGTGCCAGCAGTTCTCCTAGCTACGAGCAGTACTTC. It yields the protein CASSSPSYEQYF.

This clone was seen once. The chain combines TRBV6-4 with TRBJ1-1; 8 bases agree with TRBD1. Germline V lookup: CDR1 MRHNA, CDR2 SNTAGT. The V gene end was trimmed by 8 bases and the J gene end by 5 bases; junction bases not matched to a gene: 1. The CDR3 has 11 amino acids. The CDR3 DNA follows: TGTGCCAGCCGACAGGGGACTGAAGCTTTCTTT. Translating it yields CASRQGTEAFF.

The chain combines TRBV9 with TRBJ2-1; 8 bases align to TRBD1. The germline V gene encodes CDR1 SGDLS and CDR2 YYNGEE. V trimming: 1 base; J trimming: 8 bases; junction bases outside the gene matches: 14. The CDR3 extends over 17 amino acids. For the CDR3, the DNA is TGTGCCAGCAGCGTACTTGGTGGGACAGGTCGTAGGGATGAGCAGTTCTTC. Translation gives CASSVLGGTGRRDEQFF.

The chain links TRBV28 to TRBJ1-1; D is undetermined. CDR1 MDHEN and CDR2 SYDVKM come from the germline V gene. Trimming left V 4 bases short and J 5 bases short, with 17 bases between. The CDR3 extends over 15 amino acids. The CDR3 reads CASSSMYGLVTEAFF. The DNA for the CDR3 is TGTGCCAGCAGTTCGATGTATGGACTAGTAACTGAAGCTTTCTTT. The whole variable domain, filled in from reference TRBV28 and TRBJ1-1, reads DVKVTQSSRYLVKRTGEKVFLECVQDMDHENMFWYRQDPGLGLRLIYFSYDVKMKEKGDIPEGYSVSREKKERFSLILESASTNQTSMYLCASSSMYGLVTEAFFGQGTRLTVV.

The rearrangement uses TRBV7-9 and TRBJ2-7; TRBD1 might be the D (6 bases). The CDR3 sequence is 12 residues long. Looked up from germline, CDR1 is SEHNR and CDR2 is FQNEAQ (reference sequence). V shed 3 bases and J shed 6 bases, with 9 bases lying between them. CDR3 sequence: CASSFTGSEQYF. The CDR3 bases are TGTGCCAGCAGCTTTACAGGGTCCGAGCAGTACTTC.

The DNA of the CDR3 is TGTGCCAGCAGTTTAGACGGGACAGGGGGTAGGAGCTATGGCTACACCTTC. This encodes CASSLDGTGGRSYGYTF. The chain carries TRBV28 and TRBJ1-2; 11 nucleotides align to TRBD1. Trimming took 2 bases from V and 4 from J; bases not matched to a gene: 9. The CDR3 is made up of 17 amino acids. The germline V gene encodes CDR1 MDHEN and CDR2 SYDVKM.

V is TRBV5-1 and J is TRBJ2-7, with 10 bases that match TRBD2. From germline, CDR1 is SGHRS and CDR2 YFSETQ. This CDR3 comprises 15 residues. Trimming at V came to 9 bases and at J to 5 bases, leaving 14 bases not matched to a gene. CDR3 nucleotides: TGCGCCACCCATGTTGGGCTAGCGGGAGACGACGAGCAGTACTTC. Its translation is CATHVGLAGDDEQYF.

In DNA, the CDR3 is TGTGCCAGTAGTATAGACGCGGCCGCGTTCAATCAGCCCCAGCATTTT. It yields the protein CASSIDAAAFNQPQHF. This chain links TRBV19 with TRBJ1-5; D call uncertain. Trimming left V 0 bases short and J 3 bases short, with 12 bases between. Germline V gene data show CDR1 as LNHDA and CDR2 as SQIVND (reference sequence). This CDR3 spans 16 amino acids. Drawing the rest from reference TRBV19 and TRBJ1-5, the complete variable domain is DGGITQSPKYLFRKEGQNVTLSCEQNLNHDAMYWYRQDPGQGLRLIYYSQIVNDFQKGDIAEGYSVSREKKESFPLTVTSAQKNPTAFYLCASSIDAAAFNQPQHFGDGTRLSIL.

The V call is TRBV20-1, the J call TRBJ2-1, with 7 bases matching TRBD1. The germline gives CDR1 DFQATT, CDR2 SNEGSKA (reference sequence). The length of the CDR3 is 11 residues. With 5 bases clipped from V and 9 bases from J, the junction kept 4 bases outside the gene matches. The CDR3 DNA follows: TGCAGTGCTGAAACAGGGGCTGAGCAGTTCTTC. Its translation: CSAETGAEQFF.

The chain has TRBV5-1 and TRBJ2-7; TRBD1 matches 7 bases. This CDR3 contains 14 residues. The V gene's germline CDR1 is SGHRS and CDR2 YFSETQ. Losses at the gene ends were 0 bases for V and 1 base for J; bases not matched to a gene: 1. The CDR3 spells CASSLGDRSYEQYF. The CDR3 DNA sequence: TGCGCCAGCAGCTTGGGGGACAGATCCTACGAGCAGTACTTC.

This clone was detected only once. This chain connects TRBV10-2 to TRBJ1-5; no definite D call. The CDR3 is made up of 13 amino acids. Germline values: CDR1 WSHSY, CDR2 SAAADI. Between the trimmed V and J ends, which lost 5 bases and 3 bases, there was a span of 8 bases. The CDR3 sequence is CASSTADNQPQHF. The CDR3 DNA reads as TGCGCCAGCAGTACAGCGGACAATCAGCCCCAGCATTTT.

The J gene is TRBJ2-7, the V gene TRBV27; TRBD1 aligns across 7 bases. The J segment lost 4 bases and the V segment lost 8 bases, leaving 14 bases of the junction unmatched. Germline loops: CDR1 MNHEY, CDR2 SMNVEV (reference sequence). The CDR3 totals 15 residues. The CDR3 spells CASRIPDRVRYEQYF. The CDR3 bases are TGTGCCAGCCGGATCCCCGACAGGGTGAGGTACGAGCAGTACTTC.

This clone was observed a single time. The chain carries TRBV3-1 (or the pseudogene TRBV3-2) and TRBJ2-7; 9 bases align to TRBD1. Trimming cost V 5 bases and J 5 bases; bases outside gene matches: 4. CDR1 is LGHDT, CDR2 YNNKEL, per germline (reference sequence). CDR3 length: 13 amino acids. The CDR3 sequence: CASSTTGGNEQYF. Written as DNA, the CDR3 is TGTGCCAGCAGCACCACAGGGGGCAACGAGCAGTACTTC.

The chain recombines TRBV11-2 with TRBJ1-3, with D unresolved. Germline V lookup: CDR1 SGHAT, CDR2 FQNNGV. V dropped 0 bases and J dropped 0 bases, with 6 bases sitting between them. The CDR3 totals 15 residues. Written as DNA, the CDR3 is TGTGCCAGCAGCTTAGATGGCAGCTCTGGAAACACCATATATTTT. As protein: CASSLDGSSGNTIYF. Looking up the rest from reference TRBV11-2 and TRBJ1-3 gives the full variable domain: EAGVAQSPRYKIIEKRQSVAFWCNPISGHATLYWYQQILGQGPKLLIQFQNNGVVDDSQLPKDRFSAERLKGVDSTLKIQPAKLEDSAVYLCASSLDGSSGNTIYFGEGSWLTVV.